The source of this T cell receptor beta chain is a study of OX40 agonist ivuxolimab in advanced cancers. Broadly, across the study: Ivuxolimab, which targeted the costimulatory receptor OX40 (CD134), was an agonistic, fully human IgG2 monoclonal antibody. Intravenous ivuxolimab was administered to patients every 2 weeks at six dose levels: 0.01, 0.1, 0.3, 1.5, 3 and 10 mg/kg. Of the 50 or so patients in dose escalation, about 20 had hepatocellular carcinoma, around 15 had melanoma, 9 had renal cell carcinoma and 9 had head and neck cancer. A male proportion of about 79% and a mean age of approximately 60 years, ranging from roughly 23 to 80, were recorded for the dose-escalation cohort. Patients were allowed to have had prior anti-PD-1, anti-PD-L1 or anti-CTLA-4 therapy, and around 41% of the dose-escalation patients had previously received checkpoint inhibitors. Three dose-escalation patients achieved partial responses, one with hepatocellular carcinoma and two with cutaneous melanoma. Peripheral TCRbeta sequencing aimed to test whether ivuxolimab altered TCR sequence diversity and caused clonal T-cell expansion. The paper reports the monotherapy dose-escalation portion (N ≈ 50 patients) of the phase I ivuxolimab trial. General study outcomes and caveats: On average, CD8+ T cells showed more expanded clones than CD4+ T cells after ivuxolimab. At doses of 0.1 to 3.0 mg/kg, clonal expansion of both CD4+ and CD8+ T cells in blood was seen between baseline and week 6. Which antigens the clonally expanded peripheral T cells were specific for was not determined. In partial responders in the 0.1-3.0 mg/kg groups, normalized peripheral clonal expansion was found to be among the lowest, especially among CD8+ T cells. Low levels of normalized T-cell clonal expansion were also seen in some patients who did not respond.

Patients with a history of autoimmune disease or receiving systemic immunosuppression were excluded from the trial. In every dose cohort, peripheral blood was drawn for TCR sequencing at baseline, cycle 4 day 1, and cycle 7 day 1. Samples were obtained from an open-label, multicenter, first-in-human phase I dose-escalation trial of ivuxolimab. The trial enrolled adults with locally advanced or metastatic head and neck squamous cell, hepatocellular, melanoma or renal cell carcinoma. CD4+ and CD8+ T cells were sorted separately from peripheral blood before TCR sequencing. About this clone: This clone's antigen is unknown. Per-base qualities were not stored, and no clone one base away is much larger.

For sequencing of the TCRbeta CDR3 region, genomic DNA was extracted from the sorted cells. The immunoSEQ Assay was used for sequencing of TCRbeta CDR3 regions. Imported from immuneACCESS, the table was reduced by TCRdb to in-frame sequences with V and J called. These copies leave out some clones; in studies compared against another copy, an unresolved V gene accounts for under half, and the cause of the remainder is not known. A total of about 70,000 clones appear in this sample, around nine tenths of them only once. The ten most abundant clones make up approximately 2.8% of the sample. This receptor was taken from an adult with an advanced solid tumor such as melanoma, head and neck, liver or kidney cancer. The input for sequencing was CD4+ or CD8+ T cells sorted from blood, taken in a trial of the OX40 agonist ivuxolimab.

The nucleotide sequence reads TGTGCCAGCAGTTTAAGGAAGACAGGGTATAATTCACCCCTCCACTTT. Its translation is CASSLRKTGYNSPLHF. This chain joins TRBV27 to TRBJ1-6, and 7 junctional nucleotides match TRBD1. V is cut back by 2 bases and J by 4 bases, with 5 bases in the junction unmatched. The CDR3 goes from the cysteine to the phenylalanine over 16 residues. Just CDR3 DNA is preserved here, 48 bases in frame from base 1. CDR1 and CDR2 are drawn from the germline V gene (reference sequence): MNHEY, SMNVEV.